The clone carrying this T cell receptor beta chain was detected many times. The antigen remains unidentified. Blood mononuclear cells were expanded for 3 to 4 days using either OKT3 anti-CD3 antibody or CD3/CD28 beads. Normal T cells cocultured with Jurkat cells and anti-TRBV12 bispecific. These data originate in a study of beta chain bispecific antibodies for T cell cancers. General study points: Anti-TRBV12 exposure, compared with anti-CD19, reduced the TRBV12-3 proportion of TRBV signal by roughly 99%. Only targeted and closely related TRBV genes appeared affected. In these mixed samples, most targeted TRBV reads derived from the leukemia cell line.

The germline V gene has CDR1 MGHRA and CDR2 YSYEKL. The germline V and J ends were trimmed by 0 bases and 8 bases, with 5 bases remaining between them. The CDR3 is 12 residues long. TCRdb re-called the 5' RACE reads through MiXCR, storing one row per CDR3 protein. The sample has tens of thousands of distinct CDR3 sequences, just over 2% seen once. Specimen: healthy donor T cells cultured with leukemia cells, collected from a culture containing a bispecific antibody targeting TCR Vbeta12. The chain carries TRBV4-1 and TRBJ2-1; D is undetermined. This sequence originates from a human donor in good health. Some clones in this sample may be carry-over from other donors' samples. CDR3 DNA: TGCGCCAGCAGCCAAGAGGAGTATGAGCAGTTCTTC. It yields the protein CASSQEEYEQFF.